The rows below give T cell receptor beta chains drawn from one sample of a study of T cell repertoires in cytomegalovirus infection. TCRdb independently ran MiXCR on the reads; one entry per CDR3 protein. This table holds some 300,000 distinct CDR3 sequences, about 17% found once. Material for sequencing was PBMCs. These receptor sequences come from a human donor in good health (CMV status not recorded). Some clones in this sample may be carry-over from other donors' samples. The CDR3 runs from the conserved cysteine through the conserved F or W. The D gene is left open where the match is weak. Only part of the rows carry a size: once, few, many, or a class if the clone is expanded.

D: -; size: few; V: TRBV20-1; J: TRBJ1-6; CDR3: CSARVLGQASYNSPLHF; DNA: TGCAGTGCTAGAGTACTGGGTCAGGCCTCCTATAATTCACCCCTCCACTTT
D: -; size: many; V: TRBV6-6; J: TRBJ1-2; CDR3: CASSTGLDYGYTF; DNA: TGTGCCAGCAGTACAGGGCTCGACTATGGCTACACCTTC
D: TRBD1; size: many; V: TRBV10-3; J: TRBJ1-6; CDR3: CAISSGQGSSPLHF; DNA: TGTGCCATCAGCTCTGGACAGGGAAGCTCACCCCTCCACTTT
D: -; size: many; V: TRBV7-2; J: TRBJ2-7; CDR3: CASSLEGDRYEQYF; DNA: TGTGCCAGCAGCTTAGAAGGAGACAGGTACGAGCAGTACTTC
D: -; size: many; V: TRBV7-3; J: TRBJ2-5; CDR3: CASSFGGQETQYF; DNA: TGTGCCAGCAGCTTTGGGGGCCAAGAGACCCAGTACTTC
D: -; size: many; V: TRBV28; J: TRBJ1-3; CDR3: CASSLVGTKSGNTIYF; DNA: TGTGCCAGCAGTTTGGTAGGGACCAAATCTGGAAACACCATATATTTT
D: -; size: -; V: TRBV3-1; J: TRBJ2-7; CDR3: CASSQQHSSYEQYF; DNA: TGTGCCAGCAGCCAACAGCACAGCTCCTACGAGCAGTACTTC
D: -; size: many; V: TRBV12-3/TRBV12-4; J: TRBJ2-2; CDR3: CASNRKNLANTGELFF; DNA: TGTGCCAGCAACAGAAAGAATCTTGCGAACACCGGGGAGCTGTTTTTT
D: TRBD1; size: many; V: TRBV27; J: TRBJ1-2; CDR3: CASSPRDRGHGYTF; DNA: TGTGCCAGCAGTCCCCGGGACAGGGGCCATGGCTACACCTTC
D: TRBD2; size: many; V: TRBV7-2; J: TRBJ2-5; CDR3: CASTGGGSQETQYF; DNA: TGTGCCAGCACTGGCGGGGGGAGCCAAGAGACCCAGTACTTC
D: -; size: once; V: TRBV14; J: TRBJ2-1; CDR3: CASSLINGYLFF; DNA: TGTGCCAGCAGCCTTATAAACGGGTATCTGTTCTTC
D: -; size: many; V: TRBV7-2; J: TRBJ1-5; CDR3: CASSPSVGNQPQHF; DNA: TGTGCCAGCAGCCCCTCGGTTGGCAATCAGCCCCAGCATTTT
D: -; size: -; V: TRBV6-5; J: TRBJ2-1; CDR3: CASSYSPSSYNEQFF; DNA: TGTGCCAGCAGTTACTCACCGAGCTCCTACAATGAGCAGTTCTTC
D: TRBD2; size: -; V: TRBV6-5; J: TRBJ2-3; CDR3: CASRLEGLGTDTQYF; DNA: TGTGCCAGCCGTCTCGAAGGACTAGGCACAGATACGCAGTATTTT
D: TRBD2; size: many; V: TRBV7-6; J: TRBJ2-3; CDR3: CASSPVAGVNTDTQYF; DNA: TGTGCCAGCAGCCCCGTGGCGGGGGTGAACACAGATACGCAGTATTTT
D: TRBD1; size: -; V: TRBV28; J: TRBJ1-4; CDR3: CASSPGQGESEKLFF; DNA: TGTGCCAGCAGTCCGGGGCAGGGGGAGTCGGAAAAACTGTTTTTT
D: TRBD2; size: once; V: TRBV20-1; J: TRBJ2-1; CDR3: CSAAPPGGYNEQFF; DNA: TGCAGTGCTGCCCCTCCGGGGGGTTACAATGAGCAGTTCTTC
D: -; size: -; V: TRBV18; J: TRBJ1-5; CDR3: CASSQTGNQPQHF; DNA: TGTGCCAGCTCACAGACGGGGAATCAGCCCCAGCATTTT
D: -; size: many; V: TRBV6-5; J: TRBJ1-1; CDR3: CASSYSIPGTLNTEAFF; DNA: TGTGCCAGCAGTTACTCGATCCCAGGGACCCTGAACACTGAAGCTTTCTTT
D: -; size: many; V: TRBV7-2; J: TRBJ1-6; CDR3: CASSLAGRGYNSPLHF; DNA: TGTGCCAGCAGCTTAGCTGGCAGGGGCTATAATTCACCCCTCCACTTT
D: -; size: -; V: TRBV20-1; J: TRBJ2-5; CDR3: CSARGRRVTQYF; DNA: TGCAGTGCTAGGGGCCGCCGGGTGACCCAGTACTTC
D: -; size: -; V: TRBV7-9; J: TRBJ2-3; CDR3: CASSFEGLGDTQYF; DNA: TGTGCCAGCAGCTTCGAGGGTTTGGGAGATACGCAGTATTTT
D: -; size: -; V: TRBV5-4; J: TRBJ1-3; CDR3: CASSFGGPIASGNTIYF; DNA: TGTGCCAGCAGCTTTGGGGGCCCTATCGCCTCTGGAAACACCATATATTTT
D: TRBD1; size: -; V: TRBV7-4; J: TRBJ1-3; CDR3: CASSFRATGSGNTIYF; DNA: TGTGCCAGCAGCTTCCGCGCGACAGGGTCTGGAAACACCATATATTTT
D: -; size: few; V: TRBV6-2/TRBV6-3; J: TRBJ2-2; CDR3: CASSWNTVDTGELFF; DNA: TGTGCCAGCAGCTGGAATACGGTAGACACCGGGGAGCTGTTTTTT
D: -; size: many; V: TRBV6-1; J: TRBJ2-7; CDR3: CASSPPKGTKQYF; DNA: TGTGCCAGCAGTCCCCCTAAGGGTACGAAACAGTACTTC
D: -; size: -; V: TRBV5-3; J: TRBJ2-4; CDR3: CASSAPGLQNIQYF; DNA: TGTGCCAGCAGCGCCCCAGGGTTACAGAACATTCAGTACTTC
D: TRBD2; size: -; V: TRBV7-6; J: TRBJ2-5; CDR3: CASSVGLAGAQETQYF; DNA: TGTGCTAGCAGCGTTGGACTAGCGGGGGCACAAGAGACCCAGTACTTC
D: TRBD1; size: -; V: TRBV10-3; J: TRBJ2-3; CDR3: CAISDGQGADTQYF; DNA: TGTGCCATCAGTGACGGACAGGGCGCAGATACGCAGTATTTT
D: -; size: many; V: TRBV20-1; J: TRBJ1-2; CDR3: CSASAPGTNYGYTF; DNA: TGCAGTGCTAGTGCCCCCGGGACTAACTATGGCTACACCTTC
D: -; size: many; V: TRBV7-2; J: TRBJ1-5; CDR3: CASSPGVSNQPQHF; DNA: TGTGCCAGCTCCCCAGGGGTCAGCAATCAGCCCCAGCATTTT
D: -; size: -; V: TRBV15; J: TRBJ2-2; CDR3: CATSRDPLKLASTGELFF; DNA: TGTGCCACCAGCAGAGATCCCCTTAAATTAGCCTCAACCGGGGAGCTGTTTTTT
D: -; size: many; V: TRBV7-2; J: TRBJ2-3; CDR3: CASSLGSSGYTDTQYF; DNA: TGTGCCAGCAGCCTGGGATCGAGCGGGTACACAGATACGCAGTATTTT
D: -; size: -; V: TRBV4-1; J: TRBJ2-1; CDR3: CASSQDNFGNEQFF; DNA: TGCGCCAGCAGCCAAGATAATTTTGGCAATGAGCAGTTCTTC
D: -; size: few; V: TRBV28; J: TRBJ1-2; CDR3: CASSAGGVGDYGYTF; DNA: TGTGCCAGCAGTGCCGGTGGGGTGGGAGACTATGGCTACACCTTC
D: TRBD1; size: many; V: TRBV7-8; J: TRBJ1-1; CDR3: CASSSAPGQGNTEAFF; DNA: TGTGCCAGCAGCTCGGCTCCGGGACAGGGGAACACTGAAGCTTTCTTT
D: -; size: many; V: TRBV7-2; J: TRBJ2-1; CDR3: CASSLRVSSYNEQFF; DNA: TGTGCCAGCAGCTTAAGGGTCAGCTCCTACAATGAGCAGTTCTTC
D: TRBD1; size: -; V: TRBV12-3/TRBV12-4; J: TRBJ2-3; CDR3: CASSVQGAADTQYF; DNA: TGTGCCAGCAGCGTTCAGGGGGCGGCAGATACGCAGTATTTT
D: TRBD1; size: many; V: TRBV6-6; J: TRBJ2-7; CDR3: CASSYPPGTGVYEQYF; DNA: TGTGCCAGCAGTTACCCCCCCGGGACAGGGGTCTACGAGCAGTACTTC
D: -; size: few; V: TRBV20-1; J: TRBJ1-1; CDR3: CSARDQLANTEAFF; DNA: TGCAGTGCTAGAGATCAGTTGGCAAACACTGAAGCTTTCTTT
D: TRBD1; size: many; V: TRBV12-5; J: TRBJ1-1; CDR3: CASGRETGRAFF; DNA: TGTGCTAGTGGCCGGGAGACAGGGAGAGCTTTCTTT